Listed below are T cell receptor beta chains from one sample, sequenced in a study of blood T cell repertoires in COVID-19. Measured with immunoSEQ multiplex PCR; TCRdb has only the in-frame clones, and not every one. This sample has about 150,000 clones, with around 82% found just once. Sequencing was performed on peripheral blood. Every receptor here comes from a woman aged 70-85 years who had recovered from COVID-19. Both conserved end residues are part of each CDR3. The D gene is left open where the match is weak. Where a row states a size, it is once, few, many or the class of an expanded clone; other rows omit it.

>TRBJ1-2|TRBD1|-|TRBV28
TGTGCCAGCAGGTCCGGACAGGGTGGGGGCTACACCTTC
CASRSGQGGGYTF
>TRBJ2-7|TRBD1|-|TRBV10-3
TGTGCCATCAGCCCCCAGGGGGCGGGCTCCTACGAGCAGTACTTC
CAISPQGAGSYEQYF
>TRBJ1-4|-|-|TRBV18
TGTGCCAGCTCACCACCGGGCCAGGGGGAAAAACTGTTTTTT
CASSPPGQGEKLFF
>TRBJ1-1|TRBD1|-|TRBV5-4
TGTGCCAGCAGCTTGGTTGACAGGGAGAACACTGAAGCTTTCTTT
CASSLVDRENTEAFF
>TRBJ1-3|-|-|TRBV5-1
TGCGCCAGCAGCTTGGCGGGAGGGTCTGGAAACACCATATATTTT
CASSLAGGSGNTIYF
>TRBJ1-1|-|few|TRBV30
TGTGCCTGGGGCCGACGGGGGTCGGCGGGCACTGAAGCTTTCTTT
CAWGRRGSAGTEAFF
>TRBJ2-7|TRBD1|-|TRBV7-3
TGTGCCAGGAGAGTTAGCCCCGGGACAGGGAGCTACGAGCAGTACTTC
CARRVSPGTGSYEQYF
>TRBJ1-3|-|-|TRBV18
TGTGCCAGCTCGCCAAAGAGCTCTGGAAACACCATATATTTT
CASSPKSSGNTIYF
>TRBJ1-2|TRBD1|-|TRBV4-1
TGCGCCAGCAGCCAAGATAACAGGGGGAGATATGGCTACACCTTC
CASSQDNRGRYGYTF
>TRBJ1-1|-|-|TRBV3-1/TRBV3-2
TGTGCCAGCAGCCTTAGGGGGGGTGAAGCTTTCTTT
CASSLRGGEAFF
>TRBJ2-7|TRBD2|-|TRBV10-3
TGTGCCATCAGGGGTACCGGGACTAGCTCCTACGAGCAGTACTTC
CAIRGTGTSSYEQYF
>TRBJ2-5|-|-|TRBV28
TGTGCCAGCAGTTTAAATAACCAAGAGACCCAGTACTTC
CASSLNNQETQYF
>TRBJ2-7|TRBD1|-|TRBV11-3
TGTGCCAGCAGCCCACAGGACAGGGCCAACGAGCAGTACTTC
CASSPQDRANEQYF
>TRBJ1-1|-|-|TRBV20-1
TGCAGTGCTAGTCGGCGTCGGGAGGTCGGAGTGATGAACACTGAAGCTTTCTTT
CSASRRREVGVMNTEAFF
>TRBJ1-5|-|-|TRBV15
TGTGCCACCAGCCCAGGAGGGGACTCGCATCAGCCCCAGCATTTT
CATSPGGDSHQPQHF
>TRBJ2-5|-|once|TRBV5-4
TGTGCCAGCAGCGTCCGGGACCAAGAGACCCAGTACTTC
CASSVRDQETQYF
>TRBJ2-1|TRBD1|-|TRBV2
TGTGCCAGCAGGGGGGCAGGGGGCTTGGATGAGCAGTTCTTC
CASRGAGGLDEQFF
>TRBJ1-5|-|-|TRBV19
TGTGCCAGTAGTATTCTCGGTCAGCCCCAGCATTTT
CASSILGQPQHF